This T cell receptor (beta chain) derives from a study of neoadjuvant anti-PD-1 for oral cavity cancer. CDR1 is MNHEY and CDR2 is SMNVEV in the germline V gene (reference sequence). Trimming cost V 2 bases and J 5 bases, with 15 bases left between them. This CDR3 is 15 amino acids long. Sequencing used immunoSEQ multiplex PCR; TCRdb keeps in-frame clones, though not all of them. The repertoire holds over 6,500 clones, around 50% seen once, with approximately 10% in the top ten. This chain joins TRBV27 and TRBJ2-5; perhaps TRBD1 as D (5 bases). The sequence derives from a person aged 40 to 85 with oral cavity squamous cell carcinoma. Sequencing used tumor tissue, obtained before nivolumab (anti-PD-1) treatment. In DNA, the CDR3 is TGTGCCAGCAGTTTAAACAGGAACGCCCCGGAGACCCAGTACTTC. This gives the protein CASSLNRNAPETQYF.